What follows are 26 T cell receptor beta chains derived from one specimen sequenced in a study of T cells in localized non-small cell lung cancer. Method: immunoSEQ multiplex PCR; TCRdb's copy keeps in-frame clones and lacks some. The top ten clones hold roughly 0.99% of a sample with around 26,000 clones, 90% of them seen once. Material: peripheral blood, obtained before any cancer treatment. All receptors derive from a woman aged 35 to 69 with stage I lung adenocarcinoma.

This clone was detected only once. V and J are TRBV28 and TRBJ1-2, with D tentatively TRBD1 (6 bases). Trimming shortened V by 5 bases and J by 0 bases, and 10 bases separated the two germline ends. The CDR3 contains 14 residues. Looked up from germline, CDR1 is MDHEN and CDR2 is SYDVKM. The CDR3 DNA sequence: TGTGCCAGCAGTAGACAGGTTACTAACTATGGCTACACCTTC. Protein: CASSRQVTNYGYTF.

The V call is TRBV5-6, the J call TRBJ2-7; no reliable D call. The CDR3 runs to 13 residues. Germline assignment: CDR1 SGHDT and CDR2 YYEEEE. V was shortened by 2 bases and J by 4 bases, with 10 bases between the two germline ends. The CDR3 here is CASSFQFGYEQYF. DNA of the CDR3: TGTGCCAGCAGCTTTCAATTTGGTTACGAGCAGTACTTC.

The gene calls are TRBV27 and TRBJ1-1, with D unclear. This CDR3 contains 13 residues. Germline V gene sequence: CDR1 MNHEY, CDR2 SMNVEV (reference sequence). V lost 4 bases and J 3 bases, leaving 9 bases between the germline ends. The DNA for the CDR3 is TGTGCCAGCAGTTCCTCTCCCTACACTGAAGCTTTCTTT. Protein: CASSSSPYTEAFF.

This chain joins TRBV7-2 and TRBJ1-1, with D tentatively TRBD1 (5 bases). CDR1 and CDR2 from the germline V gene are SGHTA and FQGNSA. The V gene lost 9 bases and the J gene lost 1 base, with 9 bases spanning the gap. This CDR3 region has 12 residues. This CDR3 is CASNRPNTEAFF. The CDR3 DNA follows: TGTGCCAGTAACAGGCCGAACACTGAAGCTTTCTTT.

CDR3 in amino acids: CASSLGLLTDTQYF. DNA for the CDR3: TGTGCCAGCAGCTTAGGTCTCCTAACAGATACGCAGTATTTT. V and J are TRBV11-2 and TRBJ2-3; D call uncertain. The CDR3 has 14 residues. The germline CDR1 and CDR2 sequences are SGHAT and FQNNGV. The V and J ends lost 1 base and 3 bases respectively, with 8 bases between them.

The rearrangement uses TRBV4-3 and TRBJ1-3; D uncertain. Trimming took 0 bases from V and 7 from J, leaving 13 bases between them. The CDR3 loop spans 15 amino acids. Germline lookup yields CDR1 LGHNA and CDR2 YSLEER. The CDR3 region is CASSQDATGWNTIYF. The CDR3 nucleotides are TGCGCCAGCAGCCAAGATGCGACTGGTTGGAACACCATATATTTT.

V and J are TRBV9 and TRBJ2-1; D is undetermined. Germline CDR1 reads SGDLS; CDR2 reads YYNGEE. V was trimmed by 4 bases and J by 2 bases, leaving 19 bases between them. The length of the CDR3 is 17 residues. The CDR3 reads CASSSHQSRLTYNEQFF. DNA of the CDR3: TGTGCCAGCAGCTCTCACCAGAGCAGGCTAACCTACAATGAGCAGTTCTTC.

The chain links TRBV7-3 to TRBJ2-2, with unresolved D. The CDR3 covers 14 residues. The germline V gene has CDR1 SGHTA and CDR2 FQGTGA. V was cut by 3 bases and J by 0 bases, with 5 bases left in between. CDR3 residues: CASSFAANTGELFF. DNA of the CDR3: TGTGCCAGCAGCTTCGCGGCGAACACCGGGGAGCTGTTTTTT.

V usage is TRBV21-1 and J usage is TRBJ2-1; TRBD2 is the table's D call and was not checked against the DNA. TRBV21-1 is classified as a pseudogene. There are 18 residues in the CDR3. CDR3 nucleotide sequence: TGTGCCAGCAGGACTGCGTACACTCTAGCGGGAGTGCACAATGAGCAGTTCTTC. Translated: CASRTAYTLAGVHNEQFF.

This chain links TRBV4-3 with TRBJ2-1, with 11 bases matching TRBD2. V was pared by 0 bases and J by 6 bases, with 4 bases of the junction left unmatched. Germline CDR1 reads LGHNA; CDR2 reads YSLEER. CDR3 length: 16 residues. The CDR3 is CASSQDWTSGSNEQFF. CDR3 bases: TGCGCCAGCAGCCAAGATTGGACTAGCGGGTCCAATGAGCAGTTCTTC.

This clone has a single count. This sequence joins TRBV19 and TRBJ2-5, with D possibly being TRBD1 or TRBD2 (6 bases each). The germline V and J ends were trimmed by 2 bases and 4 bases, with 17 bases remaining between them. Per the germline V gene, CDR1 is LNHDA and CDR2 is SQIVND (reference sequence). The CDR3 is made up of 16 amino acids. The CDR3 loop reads CASSISTGRLTETQYF. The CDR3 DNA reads TGTGCCAGTAGTATATCTACAGGGAGGCTTACAGAGACCCAGTACTTC.

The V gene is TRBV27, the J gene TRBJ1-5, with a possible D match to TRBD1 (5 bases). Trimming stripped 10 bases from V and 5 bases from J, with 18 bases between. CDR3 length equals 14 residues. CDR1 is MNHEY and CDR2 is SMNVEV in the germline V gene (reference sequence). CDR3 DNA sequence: TGTGCCACCTCACTCCGGGGACCCTATCAGCCCCAGCATTTT. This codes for CATSLRGPYQPQHF.

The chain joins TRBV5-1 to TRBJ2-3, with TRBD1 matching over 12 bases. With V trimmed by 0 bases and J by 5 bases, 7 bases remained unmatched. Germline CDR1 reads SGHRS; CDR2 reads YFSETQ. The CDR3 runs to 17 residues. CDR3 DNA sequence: TGCGCCAGCAGCTTGGAGGGGACAGGGGGCGCAAAAGATACGCAGTATTTT. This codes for CASSLEGTGGAKDTQYF. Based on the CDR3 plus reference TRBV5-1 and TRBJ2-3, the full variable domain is KAGVTQTPRYLIKTRGQQVTLSCSPISGHRSVSWYQQTPGQGLQFLFEYFSETQRNKGNFPGRFSGRQFSNSRSEMNVSTLELGDSALYLCASSLEGTGGAKDTQYFGPGTRLTVL.

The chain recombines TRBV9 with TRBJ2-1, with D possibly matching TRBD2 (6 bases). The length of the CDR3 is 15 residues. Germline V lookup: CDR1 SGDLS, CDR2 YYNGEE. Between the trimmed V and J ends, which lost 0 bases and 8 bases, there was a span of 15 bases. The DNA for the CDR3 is TGTGCCAGCAGCGTAGGGGGGGAGACCCGCCATGAGCAGTTCTTC. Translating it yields CASSVGGETRHEQFF.

In nucleotides, the CDR3 is TGTGCCATCAGTGATAGGTACTCCTACGAGCAGTACTTC. Encoded protein: CAISDRYSYEQYF. The chain recombines TRBV10-3 with TRBJ2-7; D gene unclear. V gave up 3 bases and J gave up 0 bases, with 6 bases separating them. Germline values: CDR1 ENHRY, CDR2 SYGVKD. The CDR3 runs to 13 residues.

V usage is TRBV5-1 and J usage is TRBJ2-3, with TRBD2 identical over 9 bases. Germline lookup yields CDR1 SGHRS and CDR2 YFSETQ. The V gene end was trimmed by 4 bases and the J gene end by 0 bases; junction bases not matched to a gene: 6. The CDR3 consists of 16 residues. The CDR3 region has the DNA TGCGCCAGCAGCGGGGGGCTAGCGGGGAGCACAGATACGCAGTATTTT. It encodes CASSGGLAGSTDTQYF.

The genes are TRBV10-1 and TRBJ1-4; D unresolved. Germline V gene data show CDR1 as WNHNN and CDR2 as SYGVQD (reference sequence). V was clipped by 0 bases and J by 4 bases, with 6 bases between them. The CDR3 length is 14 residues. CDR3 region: CASSESNSNEKLFF. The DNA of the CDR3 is TGCGCCAGCAGTGAGTCGAACAGTAATGAAAAACTGTTTTTT.

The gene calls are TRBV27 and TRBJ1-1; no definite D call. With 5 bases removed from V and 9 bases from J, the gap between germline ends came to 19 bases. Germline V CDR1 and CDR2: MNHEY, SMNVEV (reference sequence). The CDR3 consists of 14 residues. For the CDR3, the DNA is TGTGCCAGCAGTACCCAGACGGGGAGAGAGCAAGCTTTCTTT. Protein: CASSTQTGREQAFF.

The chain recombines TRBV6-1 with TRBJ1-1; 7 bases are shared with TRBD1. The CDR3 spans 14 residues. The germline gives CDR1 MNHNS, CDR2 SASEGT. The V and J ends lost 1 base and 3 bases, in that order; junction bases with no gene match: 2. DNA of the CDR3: TGTGCCAGCAGTGAAGTAGGGACAGACACTGAAGCTTTCTTT. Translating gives CASSEVGTDTEAFF.

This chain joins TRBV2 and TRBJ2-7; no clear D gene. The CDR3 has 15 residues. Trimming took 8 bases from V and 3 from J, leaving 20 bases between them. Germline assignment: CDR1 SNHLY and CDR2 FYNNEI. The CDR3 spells CASSTIGQLNYEQYF. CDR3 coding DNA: TGTGCCAGCTCCACTATTGGTCAGCTGAACTACGAGCAGTACTTC.

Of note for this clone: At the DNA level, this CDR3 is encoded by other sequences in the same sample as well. The CDR3 DNA follows: TGCGCCAGCAGCTTGGCATCAGGGAACTCCTACGAGCAGTACTTC. This codes for CASSLASGNSYEQYF. The rearrangement joins TRBV5-1 to TRBJ2-7; D perhaps matches TRBD1 (5 bases). V shed 0 bases and J shed 0 bases, with 10 bases lying between them. In germline, CDR1 is SGHRS, CDR2 YFSETQ. The CDR3 consists of 15 residues.

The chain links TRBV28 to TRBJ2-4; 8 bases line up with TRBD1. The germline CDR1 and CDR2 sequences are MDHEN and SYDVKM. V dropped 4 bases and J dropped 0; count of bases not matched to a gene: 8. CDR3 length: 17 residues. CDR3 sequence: CASSYPRGPAAKNIQYF. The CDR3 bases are TGTGCCAGCAGTTATCCCAGGGGGCCGGCAGCCAAAAACATTCAGTACTTC.

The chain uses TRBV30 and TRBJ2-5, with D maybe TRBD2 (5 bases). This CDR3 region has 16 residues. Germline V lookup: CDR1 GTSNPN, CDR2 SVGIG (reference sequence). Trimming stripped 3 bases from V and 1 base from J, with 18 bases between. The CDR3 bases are TGTGCCTGGAGCCCTAATTGGGGAGACCCCCAAGAGACCCAGTACTTC. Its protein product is CAWSPNWGDPQETQYF. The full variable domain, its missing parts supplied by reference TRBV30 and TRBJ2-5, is SQTIHQWPATLVQPVGSPLSLECTVEGTSNPNLYWYRQAAGRGLQLLFYSVGIGQISSEVPQNLSASRPQDRQFILSSKKLLLSDSGFYLCAWSPNWGDPQETQYFGPGTRLLVL.

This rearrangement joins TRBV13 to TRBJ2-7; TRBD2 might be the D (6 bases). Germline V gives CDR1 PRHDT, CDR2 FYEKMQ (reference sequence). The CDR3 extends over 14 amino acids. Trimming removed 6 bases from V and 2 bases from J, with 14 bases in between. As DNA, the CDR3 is TGTGCCAGCAGTTCAGGGACTCCTGCCTACGAGCAGTACTTC. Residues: CASSSGTPAYEQYF.

The CDR3 region is CASSPLAGIHNEQFF. The CDR3 nucleotides read TGTGCCAGCAGCCCATTAGCGGGGATCCACAATGAGCAGTTCTTC. The J gene is TRBJ2-1, the V gene TRBV7-2; 8 nucleotides agree with TRBD2. Germline V gene lookup returns CDR1 SGHTA and CDR2 FQGNSA. The CDR3 extends over 15 amino acids. Losses at the gene ends were 5 bases for V and 5 bases for J; bases not matched to a gene: 8.

The CDR3: CASSNYQPPYEQYF. In DNA, the CDR3 is TGTGCCAGCAGCAATTATCAGCCCCCCTACGAGCAGTACTTC. The J gene is TRBJ2-7, the V gene TRBV7-9; unclear D gene. The CDR3 length is 14 residues. Germline-derived CDR1 and CDR2 are SEHNR and FQNEAQ (reference sequence). The germline V and J ends were trimmed by 5 bases and 2 bases, with 13 bases remaining between them.